This paragraph reports one T cell receptor beta chain. Participants were placed into cohorts based on the clinical history they reported. Study processing details: Estimation of nucleated cell counts relied on the amplification of reference gene primers. The method was immunoSEQ multiplex PCR; TCRdb's version includes in-frame clones alone and lacks a portion of them. V, J and clone size are taken as reported in that table, and D and trimming were inferred from the DNA itself. Here the sample spans a few hundred thousand clones, about 80% being singletons. This record comes from a study of blood T cell repertoires in COVID-19. About the study: Researchers got acute and convalescent COVID-19 samples from the United States, Italy and Spain.

The germline CDR1 and CDR2 sequences are KGHSH and LQKENI. The CDR3 covers 17 residues. The J segment lost 2 bases and the V segment lost 3 bases, leaving 12 bases of the junction unmatched. The V call is TRBV18, the J call TRBJ2-7; 8 nucleotides align to TRBD2. The TCR originated in a man aged 50 to 59 who had recovered from COVID-19. Sequencing was done on a sample of PBMCs or T cells enriched from blood (not recorded which). DNA for the CDR3: TGTGCCAGCTCACCGTTAGCGGGACATACGGGAGCCTACGAGCAGTACTTC. This codes for CASSPLAGHTGAYEQYF.